Listed below are T cell receptor beta chains from one sample, sequenced in a study of blood T cell repertoires in COVID-19. Repertoires were generated with immunoSEQ multiplex PCR, while TCRdb's copy carries only in-frame clones and drops some. The table lists some 300,000 clones, 80% to 90% of them singletons. Input material: peripheral blood. These receptors all stem from a woman between 50 and 59 years old with COVID-19, enrolled during active disease. Both conserved end residues are part of each CDR3. The D gene is left open where the match is weak. Clone size is given for some rows only: seen once, a few or many times, or a class if the clone is expanded.

j_call: TRBJ1-6; clone_size: .; v_call: TRBV2; d_call: TRBD1; cdr3_nt: TGTGCCAGACAGGGGGGGGATTCACCCCTCCACTTT; cdr3_aa: CARQGGDSPLHF
j_call: TRBJ1-1; clone_size: .; v_call: TRBV11-3; d_call: TRBD1; cdr3_nt: TGTGCCAGCAGCTGGACGGGACAGCTGAACACTGAAGCTTTCTTT; cdr3_aa: CASSWTGQLNTEAFF
j_call: TRBJ1-1; clone_size: .; v_call: TRBV30; d_call: TRBD1; cdr3_nt: TGTGCCTGGCAACCACAGGGGACTGAAGCTTTCTTT; cdr3_aa: CAWQPQGTEAFF
j_call: TRBJ1-1; clone_size: .; v_call: TRBV18; d_call: TRBD1; cdr3_nt: TGTGCCAGCTCACAAGGACAGGTGAACACTGAAGCTTTCTTT; cdr3_aa: CASSQGQVNTEAFF
j_call: TRBJ1-1; clone_size: .; v_call: TRBV5-1; d_call: .; cdr3_nt: TGCGCCAGCAGCTTGGGTGGGGAGCTCGAAGCTTTCTTT; cdr3_aa: CASSLGGELEAFF
j_call: TRBJ2-7; clone_size: .; v_call: TRBV6-1; d_call: TRBD1; cdr3_nt: TGTGCCAGCAGTGCCCACAGGGGGACAGGGACCATCGGGCAGTACTTC; cdr3_aa: CASSAHRGTGTIGQYF
j_call: TRBJ2-2; clone_size: once; v_call: TRBV27; d_call: .; cdr3_nt: TGTGCCAGCAGTTCCCTAGCTGGGGAGCTGTTTTTT; cdr3_aa: CASSSLAGELFF
j_call: TRBJ2-3; clone_size: .; v_call: TRBV30; d_call: .; cdr3_nt: TGTGCCTGGAGTGTACTGAGGCTTTCGGATACGCAGTATTTT; cdr3_aa: CAWSVLRLSDTQYF
j_call: TRBJ2-5; clone_size: .; v_call: TRBV19; d_call: TRBD2; cdr3_nt: TGTGCCAGTAGTATACGCGGGGGAGAGACCCAGTACTTC; cdr3_aa: CASSIRGGETQYF
j_call: TRBJ1-2; clone_size: many; v_call: TRBV6-2/TRBV6-3; d_call: .; cdr3_nt: TGTGCCAGCAGTACAGGAGGGAATGGCTACACCTTC; cdr3_aa: CASSTGGNGYTF
j_call: TRBJ2-3; clone_size: .; v_call: TRBV11-2; d_call: TRBD2; cdr3_nt: TGTGCCAGCAGCTTAGAACTAGCGGGCACAGATACGCAGTATTTT; cdr3_aa: CASSLELAGTDTQYF
j_call: TRBJ1-3; clone_size: once; v_call: TRBV11-2; d_call: TRBD1; cdr3_nt: TGTGCCAGCGGGGCGACGGGACAGGGGAACTCTGGAAACACCATATATTTT; cdr3_aa: CASGATGQGNSGNTIYF
j_call: TRBJ1-1; clone_size: .; v_call: TRBV3-1/TRBV3-2; d_call: .; cdr3_nt: TGTGCCAGCAGCCAAGTTTACGCGTACAGACCGAACACTGAAGCTTTCTTT; cdr3_aa: CASSQVYAYRPNTEAFF
j_call: TRBJ2-5; clone_size: .; v_call: TRBV27; d_call: .; cdr3_nt: TGTGCCAGCAGTCCCGTGTTAGTCAGGGGAGCGCAAGAGACCCAGTACTTC; cdr3_aa: CASSPVLVRGAQETQYF
j_call: TRBJ1-5; clone_size: .; v_call: TRBV10-1; d_call: .; cdr3_nt: TGCGCCAGCCAGGACAGTGGCAATCAGCCCCAGCATTTT; cdr3_aa: CASQDSGNQPQHF
j_call: TRBJ2-3; clone_size: once; v_call: TRBV30; d_call: .; cdr3_nt: TGTGCCTGGAGTGTACGGGTCGTCCCAGATACGCAGTATTTT; cdr3_aa: CAWSVRVVPDTQYF
j_call: TRBJ1-5; clone_size: .; v_call: TRBV10-1; d_call: .; cdr3_nt: TGCGCCAGCAGCTGGACAGCGACACCTCAGCCCCAGCATTTT; cdr3_aa: CASSWTATPQPQHF
j_call: TRBJ1-3; clone_size: .; v_call: TRBV5-5; d_call: .; cdr3_nt: TGTGCCAGCAGCTTACAGACGGCGATTGGAAACACCATATATTTT; cdr3_aa: CASSLQTAIGNTIYF
j_call: TRBJ2-5; clone_size: .; v_call: TRBV10-3; d_call: .; cdr3_nt: TGTGCCATCAGTGAGCCGGGGTTGGTTCAAGAGACCCAGTACTTC; cdr3_aa: CAISEPGLVQETQYF
j_call: TRBJ2-5; clone_size: .; v_call: TRBV3-1/TRBV3-2; d_call: .; cdr3_nt: TGTGCCAGCAGCCAAAGGAGGGCTACGGAGACCCAGTACTTC; cdr3_aa: CASSQRRATETQYF
j_call: TRBJ2-1; clone_size: .; v_call: TRBV5-1; d_call: .; cdr3_nt: TGCGCCAGCAGCTTGGACGGAGCCTCCTACAATGAGCAGTTCTTC; cdr3_aa: CASSLDGASYNEQFF
j_call: TRBJ1-2; clone_size: .; v_call: TRBV5-1; d_call: .; cdr3_nt: TGCGCCAGCAGCTTGGCCGAGGCTAACTATGGCTACACCTTC; cdr3_aa: CASSLAEANYGYTF
j_call: TRBJ1-1; clone_size: few; v_call: TRBV29-1; d_call: .; cdr3_nt: TGCAGCGTCTGGGCGTGGAACACTGAAGCTTTCTTT; cdr3_aa: CSVWAWNTEAFF
j_call: TRBJ1-3; clone_size: once; v_call: TRBV19; d_call: .; cdr3_nt: TGTGCCAGTAGTATCGGGGGGGGACCTTCGTCTGGAAACACCATATATTTT; cdr3_aa: CASSIGGGPSSGNTIYF
j_call: TRBJ1-1; clone_size: .; v_call: TRBV18; d_call: TRBD1; cdr3_nt: TGTGCCAGCTCAGACAGGGGGACTGAAGCTTTCTTT; cdr3_aa: CASSDRGTEAFF
j_call: TRBJ1-1; clone_size: .; v_call: TRBV2; d_call: .; cdr3_nt: TGTGCCAGCAGTGGGGAGATAGGGATGAACACTGAAGCTTTCTTT; cdr3_aa: CASSGEIGMNTEAFF
j_call: TRBJ1-2; clone_size: .; v_call: TRBV19; d_call: .; cdr3_nt: TGTGCCAGTTCCAGGGGCTCGAACTTCTATGGCTACACCTTC; cdr3_aa: CASSRGSNFYGYTF
j_call: TRBJ2-7; clone_size: once; v_call: TRBV30; d_call: TRBD1; cdr3_nt: TGTGCCTGGAGTCCTCAACAGGGGTTCTACGAGCAGTACTTC; cdr3_aa: CAWSPQQGFYEQYF